One T cell receptor beta chain is described in this entry. The sample comes from a study of blood T cell repertoires in COVID-19. Study background: COVID-19 samples collected from the United States, Italy and Spain covered acute and convalescent phases. Sample material is recorded as cDNA or gDNA derived from T cells, B-cell-depleted T cells, or PBMCs.

Authors' methods: Researchers report that nucleated cell counts were estimated from reference gene primer amplification. Generated by immunoSEQ multiplex PCR, the TCRdb table keeps only in-frame clones and is missing some. V, J and clone size are taken as reported in that table, and D and trimming were inferred from the DNA itself. The data hold about 140,000 clones, with 90% observed a single time. In germline, CDR1 is SQVTM, CDR2 ANQGSEA. With 6 bases clipped from V and 1 base from J, the junction kept 1 base outside the gene matches. The CDR3 consists of 12 residues. This TCR derives from a woman older than 75 with acute or convalescent COVID-19. The sample taken for sequencing was peripheral blood. The rearrangement links TRBV29-1 to TRBJ2-3, with TRBD1 identical over 7 bases. The CDR3 DNA sequence: TGCAGCGTGGGGACAGGCACAGATACGCAGTATTTT. Translated: CSVGTGTDTQYF.